A single T cell receptor (beta chain) is shown here with its context. This specimen comes from a study of blood T cell repertoires in COVID-19. About the study: Both acute and convalescent COVID-19 samples were obtained from the United States, Italy and Spain. T cells, B-cell-depleted T cells, or PBMCs provided the cDNA or gDNA that served as material.

Per the original data handling: Reference gene primer amplification in the assay estimated nucleated cell counts. Using immunoSEQ multiplex PCR, the repertoire was profiled, and TCRdb retains in-frame clones only, with some absent. The D gene and trimming were derived from the DNA, and the V and J assignments and clone size from that table. The sample holds about 59,000 clones, over 75% seen once. V lost 4 bases to trimming and J lost 2 bases, with 11 bases between them. Germline values: CDR1 MNHEY, CDR2 SVGAGI. The CDR3 spans 15 residues. Specimen: peripheral blood. V usage is TRBV6-5 and J usage is TRBJ1-4, with D perhaps matching TRBD1 (5 bases). This sequence originates from a man older than 75 with acute or convalescent COVID-19. For the CDR3, the DNA is TGTGCCAGCAGTTCCCGGGGGGGGACTAATGAAAAACTGTTTTTT. Translation: CASSSRGGTNEKLFF.